One TCR beta chain is described in this entry. The data were obtained in a study of blood T cell repertoires in COVID-19. In the study overall: Italy, Spain and the United States were the sources of the convalescent and acute COVID-19 samples. T cells, B-cell-depleted T cells, or PBMCs provided the cDNA or gDNA that served as material.

The authors' processing: How many nucleated cells were present was estimated from reference gene primer amplification. Sequencing used immunoSEQ multiplex PCR; TCRdb keeps in-frame clones, though not all of them. The V and J calls and the clone size are those of that table, but D and trimming were determined from the DNA. The repertoire includes over 250,000 clones, approximately 91% of them detected once, and 2% to 2.5% sits in the top ten. The source material was peripheral blood. The receptor's source is a man in his fifties with acute or convalescent COVID-19.

CDR3 loop: CAISPAGITDTQYF. CDR3 coding DNA: TGTGCCATCAGTCCAGCGGGGATCACAGATACGCAGTATTTT. This rearrangement joins TRBV10-3 to TRBJ2-3; TRBD2 aligns across 7 bases. CDR3 length equals 14 residues. The junction had 4 bases not matched to a gene; V was cut back by 5 bases and J by 2 bases. Germline CDR1 and CDR2: ENHRY and SYGVKD.